This T cell receptor (beta chain) was sequenced in a study of tumor-infiltrating lymphocytes in primary liver carcinoma. Study overall: Ranging in age from 30 to 69 years, the patients were men and women. Overall study results and limits: The 250 largest clones made up significantly more of tumor than blood repertoires (p = 0.039).

With V trimmed by 4 bases and J by 4 bases, 12 bases remained unmatched. The CDR3 runs 16 residues. Germline lookup yields CDR1 SGHRS and CDR2 YFSETQ. A few counts support this clonotype. Its antigen remains unknown. Unsorted bulk tissue of roughly 18-32 mg yielded co-extracted RNA and DNA. Viable tumor cell content exceeded 75% in every tumor sample. Starting from approximately 0.45 ug of total RNA, TCR beta cDNA was produced with a primer in the constant region. Construction of TCR beta libraries relied on three successive nested multiplex PCR rounds employing slightly modified ARM-PCR. The opening two PCR rounds, approximately 10 cycles each, paired TRBV1-TRBV30 forward primers with a C-beta reverse primer. MiXCR, run by TCRdb on the multiplex PCR reads, gives a single entry per CDR3 protein. The sample comprises 90,000 to 150,000 distinct CDR3 sequences, 50% to 65% of which are singletons, and about a tenth rests with the top ten.

This receptor was obtained from a woman aged 55 to 70 with primary liver carcinoma and hepatitis B virus infection. Sequences were obtained from liver tumor tissue from sampling region 1. Subset: tumor region T1, superior pole. The J gene is TRBJ2-5, the V gene TRBV5-1; 8 bases fit TRBD1. CDR3 DNA: TGCGCCAGCAGCACCGGACCAGGACAGGGAGGAGAGACCCAGTACTTC. Translating gives CASSTGPGQGGETQYF.